This T cell receptor (beta chain) comes out of a study of T cell responses to AZD1222 COVID-19 vaccine. Note on this clone: Its antigen is undetermined.

General observations from the study: Two doses of AZD1222 preceded a rise in Spike-specific TCR breadth and depth. CD4 TCRs linked to vaccination spanned spike, dominating at 160-218 and 743-854.

The germline V gene encodes CDR1 SGHVS and CDR2 FQNEAQ. The CDR3 is 13 amino acids. With 2 bases removed from V and 6 bases from J, the gap between germline ends came to 9 bases. Clones were read by immunoSEQ multiplex PCR, and TCRdb kept only the in-frame ones, dropping some. Seen here are some 130,000 clones, 89% observed once, and the top ten hold over 9%. The clonotype comes from an adult who received the AZD1222 COVID-19 vaccine. This specimen consisted of peripheral blood, obtained 28 days after the second AZD1222 dose. This chain joins TRBV7-8 and TRBJ2-3; D possibly corresponds to TRBD2 (5 bases). CDR3: CASSLTGYDTQYF. The CDR3 DNA reads TGTGCCAGCAGCTTAACGGGGTACGATACGCAGTATTTT.